This record concerns one T cell receptor beta chain sequence. Its antigen is currently unknown. This sample stems from a study of PD-1 blockade in classical Hodgkin lymphoma. Background on the study: The study gave patients nivolumab 3 mg/kg intravenously every 2 weeks. Whole-study results and caveats: Sources of repertoire differences remain undefined, possibly disease activity or prior therapy. CD4+ TCR diversity climbed significantly by C4D1, unlike CD8+ TCR diversity.

The CDR3 spans 14 residues. In germline, CDR1 is WSHSY, CDR2 SAAADI. Trimming took off 3 bases at V and 2 bases at J, with 7 bases between the two ends. Clones were read by immunoSEQ multiplex PCR, and TCRdb kept only the in-frame ones, dropping some. The sample consists of about 60,000 clones, roughly nine tenths of them appearing once. Time point noted: cycle 4 day 1 (C4D1), after 6 weeks of nivolumab. After autologous stem cell transplantation all patients relapsed, and prior brentuximab vedotin exposure differed between cohorts. Best responses fell into complete response, partial response or progressive disease.

The specimen comprised peripheral blood mononuclear cells (PBMCs), sampled before the fourth cycle of nivolumab. The chain uses TRBV10-2 and TRBJ2-2; D is perhaps TRBD1 or TRBD2 (5 bases each). The clonotype comes from a human donor with classical Hodgkin lymphoma. The CDR3 nucleotides are TGCGCCAGCAGTGATGGGGGAAACACCGGGGAGCTGTTTTTT. Its translation is CASSDGGNTGELFF.